The 26 T cell receptor beta chains listed next were all sequenced from one sample in a study of cytomegalovirus exposure and HLA in healthy donors. In the PCR, 60 Vbeta and 13 Jbeta primers were used. Sequenced by immunoSEQ multiplex PCR; TCRdb stores in-frame clones only, minus some. The repertoire holds around 110,000 clones, with 79% as singletons. The material sequenced was PBMCs. Every receptor here comes from a man aged 25-40 years in good health and CMV-seropositive.

The V gene is TRBV11-2, the J gene TRBJ2-7; the match to TRBD1 covers 9 bases. The CDR3 is made up of 15 amino acids. V dropped 4 bases and J dropped 3; count of bases not matched to a gene: 7. Germline CDR1 reads SGHAT; CDR2 reads FQNNGV. This chain's CDR3 is CASSSPGQGNYEQYF. The CDR3 bases are TGTGCCAGCAGCTCCCCGGGACAGGGTAACTACGAGCAGTACTTC.

CDR3 in amino acids: CASSLLADNTGELFF. The CDR3 bases are TGTGCCAGCAGCTTACTAGCGGATAACACCGGGGAGCTGTTTTTT. This chain links TRBV7-9 with TRBJ2-2, with 7 positions matching TRBD2. Per the germline V gene, CDR1 is SEHNR and CDR2 is FQNEAQ (reference sequence). Trimming took 2 bases from V and 2 from J; bases not matched to a gene: 2. This CDR3 contains 15 residues.

This clone was detected once. This chain uses TRBV7-2 with TRBJ2-7, with D possibly TRBD1 on 6 matching bases. The CDR3 is 12 amino acids. Germline CDR1 is SGHTA and CDR2 is FQGNSA. The CDR3 loop is CASSPPGTLAFV. The CDR3 DNA reads TGTGCCAGCAGCCCCCCCGGGACATTAGCCTTCGTC.

Regarding this clone: This sample also contains other DNA sequences that code for the same CDR3. The rearrangement joins TRBV18 to TRBJ2-5; no clear D gene. The CDR3 spans 13 residues. V dropped 2 bases and J dropped 4 bases, with 8 bases sitting between them. Germline CDR1 KGHSH, CDR2 LQKENI. DNA of the CDR3: TGTGCCAGCTCACCAACGAGCCGAGAGACCCAGTACTTC. Protein sequence: CASSPTSRETQYF.

The rearrangement joins TRBV27 to TRBJ1-1; 7 nucleotides align to TRBD1. Germline V gene sequence: CDR1 MNHEY, CDR2 SMNVEV (reference sequence). V lost 5 bases, J lost 3 bases, and 9 bases stayed unmatched. The CDR3 runs 15 residues. DNA of the CDR3: TGTGCCAGCAGTCGGAGAGGGGGCGAGTACACTGAAGCTTTCTTT. Encoded protein: CASSRRGGEYTEAFF.

This chain uses TRBV9 with TRBJ2-7; tentatively, D is TRBD2 (5 bases). The CDR3 contains 14 residues. Deletions cut 2 bases from V and 0 bases from J, with 9 bases between. Germline-derived CDR1 and CDR2 are SGDLS and YYNGEE. The CDR3 here is CASSVLAASYEQYF. Written as DNA, the CDR3 is TGTGCCAGCAGCGTTCTAGCCGCCTCCTACGAGCAGTACTTC.

This sequence joins TRBV11-3 and TRBJ2-3, with a possible D match to TRBD2 (7 bases). This CDR3 comprises 15 residues. Germline V CDR1 and CDR2: SGHNT, YENEEA. V was trimmed by 5 bases and J by 13 bases, leaving 25 bases between them. The CDR3 loop reads CASSLQGGGPFSEYF. Written as DNA, the CDR3 is TGTGCCAGCAGCCTACAAGGCGGGGGCCCTTTCTCAGAGTATTTT.

The V call is TRBV5-1, the J call TRBJ1-5; D possibly corresponds to TRBD1 (6 bases). Germline V lookup: CDR1 SGHRS, CDR2 YFSETQ. V gave up 0 bases and J gave up 6 bases, with 13 bases separating them. There are 15 residues in the CDR3. In DNA, the CDR3 is TGCGCCAGCAGCTTGGGTCGGGGGGCGTCTCAGCCCCAGCATTTT. Translating gives CASSLGRGASQPQHF.

The chain uses TRBV18 and TRBJ1-1; possible D gene TRBD1, 6 bases. This CDR3 has 15 residues. Germline loops: CDR1 KGHSH, CDR2 LQKENI. V was cut by 6 bases and J by 3 bases, with 17 bases left in between. DNA for the CDR3: TGTGCCAGCTCTCCATTTCAGGGGAGAGACACTGAAGCTTTCTTT. Encoded protein: CASSPFQGRDTEAFF.

This clone was seen only once. The rearrangement joins TRBV7-2 to TRBJ2-1; TRBD2 matches at 10 bases. CDR1 is SGHTA and CDR2 is FQGNSA in the germline V gene. V lost 4 bases and J lost 7; bases outside the gene matches: 16. The CDR3 covers 18 residues. The CDR3 spells CASSYPLAGGYEGNEQFF. The CDR3 DNA reads as TGTGCCAGCAGCTACCCATTAGCGGGGGGCTACGAGGGTAATGAGCAGTTCTTC.

The rearrangement links TRBV30 to TRBJ2-1, with 8 bases matching TRBD2. V shed 3 bases and J 2 bases; nucleotides not matched to a gene: 3. CDR1 is GTSNPN, CDR2 SVGIG, per germline (reference sequence). CDR3 length: 14 amino acids. DNA of the CDR3: TGTGCCTGGAGAGACGGGGGGGCCTACAATGAGCAGTTCTTC. Protein sequence: CAWRDGGAYNEQFF.

V is TRBV7-9 and J is TRBJ1-4; D uncertain. Germline V gene lookup returns CDR1 SEHNR and CDR2 FQNEAQ (reference sequence). There are 15 residues in the CDR3. V was shortened by 5 bases and J by 0 bases, with 10 bases between the two germline ends. The CDR3 loop is CASSAGVATNEKLFF. The DNA for the CDR3 is TGTGCCAGCAGCGCGGGAGTTGCAACTAATGAAAAACTGTTTTTT.

This chain links TRBV11-2 with TRBJ1-4; the D gene is possibly TRBD1 (5 bases). Trimming removed 3 bases at V and 7 bases at J, with 12 bases between. The CDR3 covers 14 residues. CDR1 and CDR2 from the germline V gene are SGHAT and FQNNGV. This chain's CDR3 is CASSLATGGEKLFF. The CDR3 DNA follows: TGTGCCAGCAGCTTGGCTACAGGCGGTGAAAAACTGTTTTTT. Using reference TRBV11-2 and TRBJ1-4 for the parts outside the CDR3, the full variable domain is EAGVAQSPRYKIIEKRQSVAFWCNPISGHATLYWYQQILGQGPKLLIQFQNNGVVDDSQLPKDRFSAERLKGVDSTLKIQPAKLEDSAVYLCASSLATGGEKLFFGSGTQLSVL.

The V and J genes are TRBV9 and TRBJ2-2; D perhaps matches TRBD2 (6 bases). CDR3 size: 17 residues. From germline, CDR1 is SGDLS and CDR2 YYNGEE. Between the trimmed V and J ends, which lost 4 bases and 5 bases, there was a span of 21 bases. DNA of the CDR3: TGTGCCAGCAGCCCCTACCGGGACTTCTCGGGGACCGGGGAGCTGTTTTTT. This translates into CASSPYRDFSGTGELFF.

This clone was counted between two and nine times. This chain connects TRBV11-2 to TRBJ1-2; the match to TRBD1 covers 9 bases. V lost 10 bases, J lost 4 bases, and 4 bases stayed unmatched. The CDR3 contains 12 residues. In germline, CDR1 is SGHAT, CDR2 FQNNGV. CDR3 bases: TGTGCCACCCCGACAGGGGGCTATGGCTACACCTTC. This translates into CATPTGGYGYTF.

The V call is TRBV9, the J call TRBJ2-7, with D possibly matching TRBD1 (6 bases). Trimming took off 5 bases at V and 1 base at J, with 13 bases between the two ends. CDR1 and CDR2 from the germline V gene are SGDLS and YYNGEE. The CDR3 is 14 residues long. The CDR3 nucleotides are TGTGCCAGCAGTGAGGGGGACGGATCCTACGAGCAGTACTTC. Its translation is CASSEGDGSYEQYF.

The chain is built from TRBV10-3 and TRBJ2-3; the D gene is possibly TRBD2 (6 bases). Germline CDR1 ENHRY, CDR2 SYGVKD. The CDR3 spans 14 residues. Trimming shortened V by 6 bases and J by 0 bases, and 10 bases separated the two germline ends. CDR3 loop: CAISLLASTDTQYF. The CDR3 nucleotides are TGTGCCATCAGCCTCCTAGCGAGCACAGATACGCAGTATTTT.

The CDR3 protein is CAWSVGPPRQYF. The CDR3 DNA follows: TGTGCCTGGAGTGTGGGCCCTCCTCGGCAGTACTTC. J is TRBJ2-7 and V is TRBV30; D is ambiguous. Trimming left V 0 bases short and J 9 bases short, with 12 bases between. Germline CDR1 reads GTSNPN; CDR2 reads SVGIG (reference sequence). This CDR3 contains 12 residues.

The chain links TRBV19 to TRBJ2-7, with D possibly matching TRBD2 (7 bases). This CDR3 contains 20 residues. Germline CDR1 is LNHDA and CDR2 is SQIVND (reference sequence). V lost 4 bases and J lost 1, with 29 bases in between. The CDR3 nucleotides are TGTGCCAGTAGTACCCAAACGTGGGAGGGGGTCCCTCTGGTTTCCTACGAGCAGTACTTC. This translates into CASSTQTWEGVPLVSYEQYF.

This sequence joins TRBV4-3 and TRBJ1-4, with D perhaps matching TRBD1 (5 bases). Trimming took off 1 base at V and 13 bases at J, with 13 bases between the two ends. Germline values: CDR1 LGHNA, CDR2 YSLEER. CDR3 size: 13 residues. The CDR3 bases are TGCGCCAGCAGCCAAGCAGGCCAGGGCAGACTGTTTTTT. Translated, it gives CASSQAGQGRLFF.

The genes are TRBV27 and TRBJ1-5; unclear D gene. CDR1 MNHEY and CDR2 SMNVEV come from the germline V gene (reference sequence). This CDR3 is built from 15 residues. V was cut by 2 bases and J by 0 bases, with 8 bases left in between. The CDR3 protein is CASSLTGNSNQPQHF. The CDR3 coding sequence is TGTGCCAGCAGTTTAACCGGGAATAGCAATCAGCCCCAGCATTTT.

The chain combines TRBV7-2 with TRBJ2-7; 7 positions match TRBD1. In germline, CDR1 is SGHTA, CDR2 FQGNSA. The CDR3 sequence is 14 residues long. The junction had 4 bases not matched to a gene; V was cut back by 5 bases and J by 0 bases. The CDR3 DNA sequence: TGTGCCAGCAGCCTGACAGGGAACTCCTACGAGCAGTACTTC. Amino acid sequence: CASSLTGNSYEQYF.

Comments on this clone: The same CDR3 is also encoded by other DNA sequences in this sample. The genes are TRBV5-1 and TRBJ2-7; D is uncertain. The germline gives CDR1 SGHRS, CDR2 YFSETQ. The CDR3 loop spans 14 amino acids. Trimming cost V 4 bases and J 0 bases, with 11 bases left between them. The CDR3 loop reads CASSLTPSSYEQYF. The CDR3 DNA is TGCGCCAGCAGCCTTACTCCGAGCTCCTACGAGCAGTACTTC.

This clone was detected once. The CDR3 region is CASSLRNTGVNEYF. For the CDR3, the DNA is TGTGCCAGCAGCTTAAGAAATACCGGAGTCAATGAGTACTTC. V usage is TRBV7-8 and J usage is TRBJ2-5; D gene ambiguous. Looked up from germline, CDR1 is SGHVS and CDR2 is FQNEAQ. The CDR3 consists of 14 residues. V lost 2 bases, J lost 12 bases, and 19 bases lay in between.

This clone was picked up a small number of times. This rearrangement joins TRBV2 to TRBJ1-6, with no clear D. Trimming took off 2 bases at V and 3 bases at J, with 8 bases between the two ends. This CDR3 is 15 amino acids long. Germline-derived CDR1 and CDR2 are SNHLY and FYNNEI. The CDR3 protein is CASSEFAVYNSPLHF. CDR3 nucleotides: TGTGCCAGCAGTGAATTTGCAGTCTATAATTCACCCCTCCACTTT. The full variable domain, with the rest looked up from reference TRBV2 and TRBJ1-6, is EPEVTQTPSHQVTQMGQEVILRCVPISNHLYFYWYRQILGQKVEFLVSFYNNEISEKSEIFDDQFSVERPDGSNFTLKIRSTKLEDSAMYFCASSEFAVYNSPLHFGNGTRLTVT.

As concerns this clone: Other DNA sequences in the sample encode the same CDR3. The rearrangement joins TRBV28 to TRBJ1-2; the D gene is possibly TRBD1 (5 bases). CDR3 length: 12 amino acids. Germline CDR1 reads MDHEN; CDR2 reads SYDVKM. The V end lost 5 bases, the J end lost 5 bases, and 9 bases lay between the germline ends. The CDR3 DNA reads TGTGCCAGCAGTCCCGACAGTTATGGCTACACCTTC. Protein: CASSPDSYGYTF.